The 26 T cell receptor beta chains listed next were all sequenced from one sample in a study of beta chain features in type 1 diabetes. For these TCRs, the target antigens are not known. What was sequenced were expressed TCRB transcripts, since all of the isolated RNA had been reverse transcribed. The method was immunoSEQ multiplex PCR; TCRdb's version includes in-frame clones alone and lacks a portion of them. The table records under 300,000 clones, about a sixth of them present only once. General observations from the study: Significant though moderate, a shortening of TCRB CDR3s appeared in all four CD4+ subsets of Type 1 diabetes patients.

Material for sequencing was naive CD4+ T cells from blood. Receptors originate from a man aged 25 to 40 with type 1 diabetes.

The CDR3 sequence is CASSSEGLGEQYF. CDR3 nucleotides: TGCGCCAGCAGCTCGGAAGGGCTAGGAGAGCAGTACTTC. This rearrangement joins TRBV5-1 to TRBJ2-7; D is undetermined. Germline assignment: CDR1 SGHRS and CDR2 YFSETQ. Trimming cost V 3 bases and J 7 bases, with 14 bases left between them. The CDR3 has 13 amino acids.

This rearrangement joins TRBV25-1 to TRBJ2-2; TRBD1 might be the D (5 bases). The CDR3 consists of 14 residues. Germline assignment: CDR1 MGHDK and CDR2 SYGVNS. V dropped 3 bases and J dropped 1 base, with 6 bases sitting between them. CDR3 region: CASSEGLNTGELFF. The CDR3 DNA reads as TGTGCCAGCAGTGAGGGGCTGAACACCGGGGAGCTGTTTTTT. Drawing the rest from reference TRBV25-1 and TRBJ2-2, the complete variable domain is EADIYQTPRYLVIGTGKKITLECSQTMGHDKMYWYQQDPGMELHLIHYSYGVNSTEKGDLSSESTVSRIRTEHFPLTLESARPSHTSQYLCASSEGLNTGELFFGEGSRLTVL.

V usage is TRBV7-2 and J usage is TRBJ2-3; D uncertain. V was shortened by 0 bases and J by 0 bases, with 4 bases between the two germline ends. This CDR3 comprises 14 residues. CDR1 is SGHTA, CDR2 FQGNSA, per germline. In DNA, the CDR3 is TGTGCCAGCAGCTTAGCGAAAAGCACAGATACGCAGTATTTT. It codes for CASSLAKSTDTQYF.

This clone came up a few times. V gene TRBV9 combines with J gene TRBJ2-3; 8 bases line up with TRBD2. V shed 6 bases and J 0 bases; nucleotides not matched to a gene: 0. The CDR3 totals 13 residues. Germline CDR1 reads SGDLS; CDR2 reads YYNGEE. In DNA form, the CDR3 reads TGTGCCAGCACGGGAGGGAGCACAGATACGCAGTATTTT. Its translation: CASTGGSTDTQYF. Variable domain in full (rest from reference TRBV9 and TRBJ2-3): DSGVTQTPKHLITATGQRVTLRCSPRSGDLSVYWYQQSLDQGLQFLIQYYNGEERAKGNILERFSAQQFPDLHSELNLSSLELGDSALYFCASTGGSTDTQYFGPGTRLTVL.

The sample holds many counts of this clone. This rearrangement joins TRBV30 to TRBJ2-2; no definite D call. The germline gives CDR1 GTSNPN, CDR2 SVGIG (reference sequence). This CDR3 is 14 amino acids long. Trimming took off 2 bases at V and 2 bases at J, with 9 bases between the two ends. The CDR3 coding sequence is TGTGCCTGGAGTTTCGGCAGTAACACCGGGGAGCTGTTTTTT. The encoded protein is CAWSFGSNTGELFF.

This clone occurred a few times. CDR3 sequence (DNA): TGTGCCAGCTCACCGTCTAGCGGGAGGCTGAATGAGCAGTTCTTC. Protein sequence: CASSPSSGRLNEQFF. The chain joins TRBV18 to TRBJ2-1, with 11 bases that match TRBD2. CDR3 length equals 15 residues. The germline V gene has CDR1 KGHSH and CDR2 LQKENI. The J segment lost 7 bases and the V segment lost 3 bases, leaving 5 bases of the junction unmatched.

This clone has just a few counts. One end of the junction varies from germline; a read error may be responsible. The chain has TRBV4-1 and TRBJ2-7; 8 nucleotides line up with TRBD2. Germline CDR1 reads MGHRA; CDR2 reads YSYEKL. The CDR3 contains 16 residues. The CDR3 spells CASSQGYSGITYEQYF. The CDR3, as DNA: TGCGCCAGCAGTCAAGGGTATAGCGGGATAACCTACGAGCAGTACTTC.

This chain links TRBV30 with TRBJ2-7; D gene unclear. Germline CDR1 is GTSNPN and CDR2 is SVGIG (reference sequence). V lost 3 bases and J 5 bases, leaving 8 bases between the germline ends. CDR3 length equals 11 residues. CDR3 sequence: CAWRNGDEQYF. In DNA form, the CDR3 reads TGTGCCTGGAGGAATGGGGACGAGCAGTACTTC.

The chain recombines TRBV28 with TRBJ2-1; unclear D gene. Per germline, CDR1 MDHEN and CDR2 SYDVKM. Deletions cut 7 bases from V and 7 bases from J, with 11 bases between. The CDR3 covers 12 residues. CDR3 in amino acids: CASTSLGNEQFF. CDR3 sequence (DNA): TGTGCCAGCACCTCCCTGGGGAATGAGCAGTTCTTC. Using reference TRBV28 and TRBJ2-1 for the parts outside the CDR3, the full variable domain is DVKVTQSSRYLVKRTGEKVFLECVQDMDHENMFWYRQDPGLGLRLIYFSYDVKMKEKGDIPEGYSVSREKKERFSLILESASTNQTSMYLCASTSLGNEQFFGPGTRLTVL.

As concerns this clone: This same CDR3 is encoded by further DNA sequences in the sample. This sequence joins TRBV18 and TRBJ2-5; D is undetermined. The germline V gene encodes CDR1 KGHSH and CDR2 LQKENI. The CDR3 totals 11 residues. The V and J ends lost 3 bases and 4 bases respectively, with 3 bases between them. CDR3 nucleotide sequence: TGTGCCAGCTCACCGCGAGAGACCCAGTACTTC. Residues: CASSPRETQYF.

This clone was found a few times. The V gene is TRBV30, the J gene TRBJ2-1; D remains ambiguous. The ends were cut back, 0 bases at V and 10 bases at J, with 10 bases in the middle. There are 12 residues in the CDR3. Per the germline V gene, CDR1 is GTSNPN and CDR2 is SVGIG (reference sequence). In DNA, the CDR3 is TGTGCCTGGAGTGTAATTGCACGGGAGCAGTTCTTC. Encoded protein: CAWSVIAREQFF.

V is TRBV28 and J is TRBJ1-2, with 7 bases identical to TRBD1. In germline, CDR1 is MDHEN, CDR2 SYDVKM. This CDR3 has 13 amino acids. With V trimmed by 5 bases and J by 7 bases, 7 bases remained unmatched. The CDR3 loop is CASSTQGRGGYTF. The CDR3, as DNA: TGTGCCAGCAGTACACAGGGGCGGGGTGGCTACACCTTC.

The CDR3 sequence is CASSHGYSGANVLTF. The CDR3 region has the DNA TGTGCCAGCAGCCACGGATACTCTGGGGCCAACGTCCTGACTTTC. The J gene is TRBJ2-6, the V gene TRBV7-2; no reliable D call. The CDR3 contains 15 residues. Germline loops: CDR1 SGHTA, CDR2 FQGNSA. Trimming cost V 5 bases and J 0 bases, with 8 bases left between them.

This clone was counted only a few times. The chain couples TRBV21-1 to TRBJ2-7; TRBD1, the table's D call, was not compared with the DNA. TRBV21-1 is flagged as a pseudogene. The CDR3 spans 14 residues. The CDR3: CASSKLNNTYEQYF. In DNA form, the CDR3 reads TGTGCCAGCAGCAAGTTGAACAATACCTACGAGCAGTACTTC.

The V call is TRBV29-1, the J call TRBJ1-1; D is unresolved. In germline, CDR1 is SQVTM, CDR2 ANQGSEA. The CDR3 spans 12 residues. V shed 7 bases and J shed 6 bases, with 15 bases lying between them. CDR3 region: CSAAEGSSEAFF. CDR3 DNA sequence: TGCAGCGCCGCAGAGGGAAGCTCTGAAGCTTTCTTT.

This clone was observed a handful of times. The chain combines TRBV11-1 with TRBJ2-4, with TRBD1 matching 9 bases. CDR1 SGHAT and CDR2 FQDESV come from the germline V gene (reference sequence). CDR3 size: 16 residues. V shed 1 base and J 7 bases; nucleotides not matched to a gene: 8. CDR3 bases: TGTGCCAGCAGCTTAGGGAGTCCCGGGACAGGGAACATTCAGTACTTC. Residues: CASSLGSPGTGNIQYF.

As to this clone: Different DNA sequences within this sample yield the same CDR3. The rearrangement uses TRBV9 and TRBJ2-1, with D perhaps matching TRBD1 (6 bases). V lost 3 bases to trimming and J lost 0 bases, with 10 bases between them. Germline V gene sequence: CDR1 SGDLS, CDR2 YYNGEE. The CDR3 runs to 15 residues. The CDR3 loop is CASSETGSSYNEQFF. CDR3 coding DNA: TGTGCCAGCAGCGAGACAGGTTCCTCCTACAATGAGCAGTTCTTC.

This chain connects TRBV18 to TRBJ2-1, with 10 positions matching TRBD1. The V gene end was trimmed by 5 bases and the J gene end by 3 bases; junction bases not matched to a gene: 7. The germline V gene encodes CDR1 KGHSH and CDR2 LQKENI. The CDR3 is 16 amino acids. The DNA for the CDR3 is TGTGCCAGCTCAGACAGGGGGCTAACAAACTACAATGAGCAGTTCTTC. Translated: CASSDRGLTNYNEQFF.

This clone was counted only a few times. This sequence joins TRBV4-3 and TRBJ1-1; D possibly corresponds to TRBD1 (5 bases). The CDR3 covers 15 residues. The ends were cut back, 4 bases at V and 5 bases at J, with 17 bases in the middle. The germline V gene encodes CDR1 LGHNA and CDR2 YSLEER. CDR3 DNA sequence: TGCGCCAGCAGCCCAGCTGCGACAGTTCCGACTGAAGCTTTCTTT. It translates to CASSPAATVPTEAFF.

This clone was detected a few times. The chain uses TRBV5-1 and TRBJ2-1, with 9 bases identical to TRBD2. V trimming: 0 bases; J trimming: 7 bases; junction bases outside the gene matches: 5. The CDR3 consists of 15 residues. Germline V gives CDR1 SGHRS, CDR2 YFSETQ. The CDR3 DNA reads TGCGCCAGCAGCTTGGGCGGGAGGGAACTTAATGAGCAGTTCTTC. Amino acids: CASSLGGRELNEQFF.

The rearrangement links TRBV30 to TRBJ1-1; D unclear. The V gene's germline CDR1 is GTSNPN and CDR2 SVGIG (reference sequence). The V gene lost 0 bases and the J gene lost 2 bases, with 7 bases spanning the gap. The CDR3 is 13 residues long. CDR3: CAWSVHVNTEAFF. In DNA form, the CDR3 reads TGTGCCTGGAGTGTACATGTAAACACTGAAGCTTTCTTT.

The V and J genes are TRBV7-3 and TRBJ2-3, with unresolved D. Trimming pared 0 bases from V and 2 bases from J, leaving 9 bases between. The germline CDR1 and CDR2 sequences are SGHTA and FQGTGA. The CDR3 covers 15 residues. The CDR3 DNA sequence: TGTGCCAGCAGCTTAACTGCAGTCCCCACAGATACGCAGTATTTT. This encodes CASSLTAVPTDTQYF.

The chain couples TRBV10-3 to TRBJ2-1; 8 nucleotides agree with TRBD1. From germline, CDR1 is ENHRY and CDR2 SYGVKD. The CDR3 has 13 residues. Losses at the gene ends were 5 bases for V and 5 bases for J; bases not matched to a gene: 2. CDR3 protein: CAISQGQDNEQFF. The CDR3, as DNA: TGTGCCATCAGTCAGGGACAGGACAATGAGCAGTTCTTC.

This clone was counted only a few times. The J gene is TRBJ2-5, the V gene TRBV30; 10 bases match TRBD1. Looked up from germline, CDR1 is GTSNPN and CDR2 is SVGIG (reference sequence). The CDR3 sequence is 13 residues long. After removal of 5 bases from V and 13 bases from J, the junction contained 13 bases not matched to a gene. CDR3 sequence: CAWHRDRGSGLYF. DNA for the CDR3: TGTGCCTGGCACCGGGACAGGGGATCGGGTTTGTACTTC.

This clone was counted between two and nine times. The chain joins TRBV7-9 to TRBJ2-3, with 8 bases matching TRBD2. Per the germline V gene, CDR1 is SEHNR and CDR2 is FQNEAQ (reference sequence). The CDR3 is made up of 18 amino acids. Losses at the gene ends were 0 bases for V and 1 base for J; bases not matched to a gene: 9. The CDR3 DNA follows: TGTGCCAGCAGCTTAGCAGTCAACCCGACTAGCGGCACAGATACGCAGTATTTT. Amino acids: CASSLAVNPTSGTDTQYF.

The gene calls are TRBV20-1 and TRBJ2-7; D uncertain. V shed 4 bases and J shed 5 bases, with 6 bases lying between them. This CDR3 contains 10 residues. Germline-derived CDR1 and CDR2 are DFQATT and SNEGSKA (reference sequence). The DNA for the CDR3 is TGCAGTGCTAAACACCACGAGCAGTACTTC. Translated, it gives CSAKHHEQYF.